Presented here are 23 T cell receptor beta chains from one specimen sequenced in a study of OX40 agonist ivuxolimab in advanced cancers. The method was immunoSEQ multiplex PCR; TCRdb's version includes in-frame clones alone and lacks a portion of them. The sample consists of tens of thousands of clones, around 88% of them appearing once. The sequences come from CD4+ or CD8+ T cells sorted from blood, collected in a trial of the OX40 agonist ivuxolimab. These receptors were obtained from an adult with an advanced solid tumor such as melanoma, head and neck, liver or kidney cancer.

The rearrangement links TRBV6-5 to TRBJ2-7; 8 nucleotides align to TRBD1. The CDR3 consists of 15 residues. The trim removed 6 bases at V and 9 bases at J, leaving 16 bases unmatched. Germline CDR1 reads MNHEY; CDR2 reads SVGAGI. CDR3 sequence (DNA): TGTGCCAGCAGCACTGGACAGGGTTTGTTGATGGCGCAGTACTTC. It encodes CASSTGQGLLMAQYF.

This chain joins TRBV5-1 and TRBJ2-5; D is perhaps TRBD2 (5 bases). Germline V CDR1 and CDR2: SGHRS, YFSETQ. The CDR3 totals 15 residues. V was trimmed by 0 bases and J by 4 bases, leaving 13 bases between them. This CDR3 reads CASSLGAVSTETQYF. In nucleotides, the CDR3 is TGCGCCAGCAGCTTGGGAGCGGTTTCCACAGAGACCCAGTACTTC.

This clone was found a few times. The genes are TRBV5-1 and TRBJ2-4; D possibly uses TRBD1 or TRBD2 (6 bases each). This CDR3 contains 14 residues. Trimming removed 7 bases from V and 6 bases from J, with 17 bases in between. The germline CDR1 and CDR2 sequences are SGHRS and YFSETQ. DNA of the CDR3: TGCGCCAGCTCGAGGGGGGTTGAGGGAAACATTCAGTACTTC. This encodes CASSRGVEGNIQYF.

The genes are TRBV7-9 and TRBJ2-1; D may be TRBD1 (6 bases). The CDR3 is 14 residues long. Per germline, CDR1 SEHNR and CDR2 FQNEAQ (reference sequence). V was cut by 5 bases and J by 9 bases, with 17 bases left in between. The DNA of the CDR3 is TGTGCCAGCAGCCCGACAGGCGAAGAGGGTGAGCAGTTCTTC. This encodes CASSPTGEEGEQFF. Together with reference TRBV7-9 and TRBJ2-1, the CDR3 gives the full variable domain: DTGVSQNPRHKITKRGQNVTFRCDPISEHNRLYWYRQTLGQGPEFLTYFQNEAQLEKSRLLSDRFSAERPKGSFSTLEIQRTEQGDSAMYLCASSPTGEEGEQFFGPGTRLTVL.

The V gene is TRBV2, the J gene TRBJ2-1, with 11 nucleotides matching TRBD2. The CDR3 consists of 16 residues. V lost 5 bases, J lost 2 bases, and 5 bases stayed unmatched. Germline CDR1 SNHLY, CDR2 FYNNEI. CDR3 nucleotides: TGTGCCAGCAGTCTTAGCGGGAGGGCCGCCTACAATGAGCAGTTCTTC. It is translated as CASSLSGRAAYNEQFF.

The chain couples TRBV18 to TRBJ2-1, with D maybe TRBD2 (5 bases). The V end lost 3 bases, the J end lost 3 bases, and 12 bases lay between the germline ends. The CDR3 length is 15 residues. Per germline, CDR1 KGHSH and CDR2 LQKENI. The CDR3 bases are TGTGCCAGCTCACCGGGGAACGGACTCTACAATGAGCAGTTCTTC. It specifies CASSPGNGLYNEQFF.

The chain uses TRBV2 and TRBJ2-3; 12 bases line up with TRBD2. In germline, CDR1 is SNHLY, CDR2 FYNNEI. This CDR3 is 16 amino acids long. J lost 3 bases, V lost 6 bases, and 7 bases had no gene match. The CDR3 bases are TGTGCCAGCAGGCTATGGACTAGCGGGACAACAGATACGCAGTATTTT. This sequence encodes CASRLWTSGTTDTQYF.

The chain has TRBV30 and TRBJ1-1; D gene uncertain. Germline V gives CDR1 GTSNPN, CDR2 SVGIG (reference sequence). V gave up 4 bases and J gave up 1 base, with 10 bases separating them. The CDR3 sequence is 13 residues long. The CDR3 DNA reads TGTGCCTGGACCCAAGAGGGGAACACTGAAGCTTTCTTT. It specifies CAWTQEGNTEAFF.

This clone was counted a single time. The rearrangement joins TRBV5-5 to TRBJ1-1; D unresolved. Trimming removed 0 bases at V and 0 bases at J, with 9 bases between. This CDR3 is 15 amino acids long. Germline V lookup: CDR1 SGHKS, CDR2 YYEKEE (reference sequence). The CDR3 nucleotides read TGTGCCAGCAGCTTGGGTCTTAATATGAACACTGAAGCTTTCTTT. It encodes CASSLGLNMNTEAFF.

The gene calls are TRBV14 and TRBJ1-3; 8 bases fit TRBD1. Germline lookup yields CDR1 SGHDN and CDR2 FVKESK. Trimming took 0 bases from V and 4 from J; bases not matched to a gene: 5. The CDR3 extends over 16 amino acids. CDR3 sequence (DNA): TGTGCCAGCAGCCAAGATCTTCCAGGGGGCGGAAACACCATATATTTT. The encoded protein is CASSQDLPGGGNTIYF.

The chain is built from TRBV5-4 and TRBJ2-7; 7 bases agree with TRBD2. Losses at the gene ends were 4 bases for V and 2 bases for J; bases not matched to a gene: 9. The germline CDR1 and CDR2 sequences are SGHNT and YYREEE (reference sequence). The CDR3 contains 15 residues. Here the CDR3 DNA reads TGTGCCAGCAGCCGCGGGGGAGCCGCTACCTACGAGCAGTACTTC. It translates to CASSRGGAATYEQYF.

V gene TRBV6-1 combines with J gene TRBJ2-7, with TRBD2 matching 8 bases. Germline assignment: CDR1 MNHNS and CDR2 SASEGT. V was pared by 10 bases and J by 2 bases, with 10 bases of the junction left unmatched. The CDR3 spans 14 residues. The CDR3 is CATQNGGVPYEQYF. In nucleotides, the CDR3 is TGTGCCACCCAGAACGGGGGGGTCCCCTACGAGCAGTACTTC.

This CDR3 reads CASRTGGNEQFF. The CDR3 region has the DNA TGTGCCAGCAGGACGGGGGGAAATGAGCAGTTCTTC. V gene TRBV6-5 combines with J gene TRBJ2-1, with TRBD2 matching 7 bases. This CDR3 contains 12 residues. The V gene end was trimmed by 6 bases and the J gene end by 7 bases; junction bases not matched to a gene: 3. Germline V gene sequence: CDR1 MNHEY, CDR2 SVGAGI.

The CDR3 sequence: CASSTEGARGYTF. CDR3 nucleotide sequence: TGTGCCAGCAGCACAGAGGGGGCGCGAGGCTACACCTTC. The chain uses TRBV7-9 and TRBJ1-2; 7 bases are a match to TRBD1. The CDR3 covers 13 residues. The V gene end was trimmed by 5 bases and the J gene end by 8 bases; junction bases not matched to a gene: 8. Germline V gene lookup returns CDR1 SEHNR and CDR2 FQNEAQ (reference sequence).

Of note for this clone: This specimen includes other DNA sequences encoding the same CDR3. The chain combines TRBV5-1 with TRBJ2-5; D call uncertain. Trimming shortened V by 7 bases and J by 0 bases, and 4 bases separated the two germline ends. CDR3 size: 11 residues. Germline CDR1 is SGHRS and CDR2 is YFSETQ. This chain's CDR3 is CASRDQETQYF. In DNA, the CDR3 is TGCGCCAGCCGTGACCAAGAGACCCAGTACTTC.

The count of this clone is one. This chain uses TRBV19 with TRBJ1-5, with D possibly matching TRBD1 (6 bases). V lost 5 bases, J lost 2 bases, and 13 bases lay in between. The CDR3 covers 15 residues. The V gene's germline CDR1 is LNHDA and CDR2 SQIVND (reference sequence). The CDR3 DNA reads TGTGCCAGTAGTCTACAGGGAGCGGGCAATCAGCCCCAGCATTTT. This encodes CASSLQGAGNQPQHF.

This chain connects TRBV10-3 to TRBJ2-5, with 8 positions matching TRBD2. The CDR3 has 16 residues. Germline V gene data show CDR1 as ENHRY and CDR2 as SYGVKD. Trimming took 9 bases from V and 5 from J; bases not matched to a gene: 17. CDR3 sequence (DNA): TGTGCCATAGGCCTCTGGGGGACTAGAGGGATGGAGACCCAGTACTTC. Encoded protein: CAIGLWGTRGMETQYF.

The CDR3 DNA is TGTGCCTGGAGGAAAACAGTCGGCTATGGCTACACCTTC. Translating gives CAWRKTVGYGYTF. The V call is TRBV30, the J call TRBJ1-2; D not resolved. Germline CDR1 is GTSNPN and CDR2 is SVGIG (reference sequence). This CDR3 contains 13 residues. Trimming cost V 3 bases and J 4 bases, with 12 bases left between them.

The chain employs TRBV2 and TRBJ2-2, with 7 bases lining up with TRBD1. After removal of 4 bases from V and 0 bases from J, the junction contained 5 bases not matched to a gene. CDR1 and CDR2 (germline): SNHLY, FYNNEI. The CDR3 has 16 amino acids. The CDR3 loop is CASSVQGLTNTGELFF. CDR3 coding DNA: TGTGCCAGCAGTGTACAGGGGCTAACGAACACCGGGGAGCTGTTTTTT.

The rearrangement uses TRBV27 and TRBJ2-6; 10 nucleotides line up with TRBD1. The CDR3 loop spans 15 amino acids. Unmatched junction bases numbered 6, after V lost 8 bases and J lost 5 bases. Germline V lookup: CDR1 MNHEY, CDR2 SMNVEV (reference sequence). The CDR3 coding sequence is TGTGCCAGCCGAAGGACAGGGGGGAGGGCCAACGTCCTGACTTTC. This sequence encodes CASRRTGGRANVLTF.

The chain uses TRBV9 and TRBJ2-3; TRBD2 agrees at 7 bases. Germline V gene lookup returns CDR1 SGDLS and CDR2 YYNGEE. This CDR3 region has 14 residues. The V and J ends lost 5 bases and 2 bases, in that order; junction bases with no gene match: 5. DNA of the CDR3: TGTGCCAGCAGGTCTAGCGGCCACACAGATACGCAGTATTTT. Its translation: CASRSSGHTDTQYF.

J is TRBJ2-7 and V is TRBV5-1; TRBD2 agrees at 7 bases. The length of the CDR3 is 13 residues. CDR1 SGHRS and CDR2 YFSETQ come from the germline V gene. The V segment lost 0 bases and the J segment 7 bases; nucleotides outside the gene matches: 4. CDR3 sequence: CASSLAQRGEQYF. CDR3 bases: TGCGCCAGCAGCTTGGCTCAGCGGGGAGAGCAGTACTTC.

The V and J genes are TRBV5-1 and TRBJ2-1; D uncertain. The CDR3 loop spans 12 amino acids. Deletions cut 6 bases from V and 5 bases from J, with 9 bases between. Germline CDR1 is SGHRS and CDR2 is YFSETQ. The CDR3, as DNA: TGCGCCAGCAAAAGTCCAAACAATGAGCAGTTCTTC. Translated, it gives CASKSPNNEQFF.